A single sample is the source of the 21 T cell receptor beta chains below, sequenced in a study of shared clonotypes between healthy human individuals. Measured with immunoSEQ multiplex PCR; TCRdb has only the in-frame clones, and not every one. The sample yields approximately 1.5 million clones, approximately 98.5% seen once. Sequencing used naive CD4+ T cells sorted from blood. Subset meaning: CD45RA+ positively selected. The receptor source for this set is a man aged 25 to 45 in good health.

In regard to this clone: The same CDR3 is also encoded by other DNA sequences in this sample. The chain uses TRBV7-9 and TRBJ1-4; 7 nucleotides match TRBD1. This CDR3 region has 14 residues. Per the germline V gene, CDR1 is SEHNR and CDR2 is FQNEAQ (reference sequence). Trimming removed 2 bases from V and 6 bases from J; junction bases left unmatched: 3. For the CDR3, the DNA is TGTGCCAGCAGCTTAACCGGGACAGATGAAAAACTGTTTTTT. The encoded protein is CASSLTGTDEKLFF.

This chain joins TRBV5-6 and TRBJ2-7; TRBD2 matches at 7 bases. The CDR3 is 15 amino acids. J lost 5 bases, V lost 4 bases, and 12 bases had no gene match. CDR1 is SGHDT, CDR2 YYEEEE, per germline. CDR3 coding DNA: TGTGCCAGCAGCCTACCCGGCGGGAGAATTCACGAGCAGTACTTC. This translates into CASSLPGGRIHEQYF.

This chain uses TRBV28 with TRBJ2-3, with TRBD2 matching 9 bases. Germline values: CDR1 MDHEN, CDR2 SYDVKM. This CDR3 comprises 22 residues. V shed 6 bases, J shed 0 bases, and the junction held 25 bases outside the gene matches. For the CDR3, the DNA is TGTGCCAGCAGCAATTCGGGACGGATTGGACTAGCGTTGTTGAAGAGCACAGATACGCAGTATTTT. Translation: CASSNSGRIGLALLKSTDTQYF.

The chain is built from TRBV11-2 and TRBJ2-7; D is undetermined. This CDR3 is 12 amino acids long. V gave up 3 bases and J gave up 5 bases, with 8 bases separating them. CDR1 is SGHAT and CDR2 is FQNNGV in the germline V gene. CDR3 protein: CASSFSLNEQYF. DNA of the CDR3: TGTGCCAGCAGCTTCTCATTAAACGAGCAGTACTTC.

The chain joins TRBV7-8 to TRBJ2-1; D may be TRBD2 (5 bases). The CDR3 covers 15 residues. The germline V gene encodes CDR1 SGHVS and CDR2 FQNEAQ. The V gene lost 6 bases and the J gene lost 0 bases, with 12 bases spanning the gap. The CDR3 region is CASSTRLGSYNEQFF. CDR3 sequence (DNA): TGTGCCAGCAGTACTAGGCTGGGCTCCTACAATGAGCAGTTCTTC.

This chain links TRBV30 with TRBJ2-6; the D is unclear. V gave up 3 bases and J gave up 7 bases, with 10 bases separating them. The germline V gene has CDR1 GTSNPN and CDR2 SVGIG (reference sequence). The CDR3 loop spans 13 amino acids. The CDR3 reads CAWRLSYANVLTF. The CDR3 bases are TGTGCCTGGAGACTGTCATACGCCAACGTCCTGACTTTC.

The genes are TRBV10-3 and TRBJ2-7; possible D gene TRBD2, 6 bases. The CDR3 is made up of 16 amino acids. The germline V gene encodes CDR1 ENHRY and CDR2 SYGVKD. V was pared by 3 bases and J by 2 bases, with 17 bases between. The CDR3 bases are TGTGCCATCAGTGATCGCCGGGGTAGCGGAACCTACGAGCAGTACTTC. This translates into CAISDRRGSGTYEQYF.

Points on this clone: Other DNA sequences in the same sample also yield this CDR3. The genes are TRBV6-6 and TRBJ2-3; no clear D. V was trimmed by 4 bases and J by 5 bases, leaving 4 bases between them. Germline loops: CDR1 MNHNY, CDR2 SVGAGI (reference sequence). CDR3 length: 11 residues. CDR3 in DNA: TGTGCCAGCAGTTCCCTAGATACGCAGTATTTT. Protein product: CASSSLDTQYF.

The CDR3 region has the DNA TGTGCCAGCAGTGAAGCAAGACTAGCGGGTTACAATGAGCAGTTCTTC. It translates to CASSEARLAGYNEQFF. The chain is built from TRBV6-1 and TRBJ2-1, with 10 bases lining up with TRBD2. Germline V gene lookup returns CDR1 MNHNS and CDR2 SASEGT. The J segment lost 4 bases and the V segment lost 0 bases, leaving 3 bases of the junction unmatched. The CDR3 is made up of 16 amino acids.

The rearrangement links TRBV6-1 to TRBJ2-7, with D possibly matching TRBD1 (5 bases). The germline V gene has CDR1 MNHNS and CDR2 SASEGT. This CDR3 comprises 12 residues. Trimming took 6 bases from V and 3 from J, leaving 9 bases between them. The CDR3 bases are TGTGCCAGCAGGATAGGGGTCTACGAGCAGTACTTC. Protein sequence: CASRIGVYEQYF.

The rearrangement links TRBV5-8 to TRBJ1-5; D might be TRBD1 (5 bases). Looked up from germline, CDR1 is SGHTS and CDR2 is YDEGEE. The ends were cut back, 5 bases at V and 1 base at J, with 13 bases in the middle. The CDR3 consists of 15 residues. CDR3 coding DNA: TGTGCCAGCAGATCTCCGGGGGTAAGCAATCAGCCCCAGCATTTT. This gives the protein CASRSPGVSNQPQHF.

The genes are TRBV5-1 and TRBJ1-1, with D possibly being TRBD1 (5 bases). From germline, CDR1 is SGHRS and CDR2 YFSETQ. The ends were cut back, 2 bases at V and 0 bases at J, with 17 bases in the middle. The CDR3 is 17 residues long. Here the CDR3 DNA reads TGCGCCAGCAGCTTCGGGACTCCAAGCGCCCTGAACACTGAAGCTTTCTTT. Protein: CASSFGTPSALNTEAFF.

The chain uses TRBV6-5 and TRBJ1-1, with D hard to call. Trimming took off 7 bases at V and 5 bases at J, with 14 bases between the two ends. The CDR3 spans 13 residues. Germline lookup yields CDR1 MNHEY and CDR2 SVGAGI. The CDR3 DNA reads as TGTGCCAGCACCCCTCGCAGAACAACTGAAGCTTTCTTT. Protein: CASTPRRTTEAFF.

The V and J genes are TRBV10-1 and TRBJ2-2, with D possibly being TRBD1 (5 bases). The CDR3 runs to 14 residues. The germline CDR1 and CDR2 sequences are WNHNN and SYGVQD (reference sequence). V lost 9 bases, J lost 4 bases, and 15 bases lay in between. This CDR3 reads CASSREQRTGELFF. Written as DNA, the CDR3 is TGCGCCAGTTCCAGGGAACAGCGCACCGGGGAGCTGTTTTTT.

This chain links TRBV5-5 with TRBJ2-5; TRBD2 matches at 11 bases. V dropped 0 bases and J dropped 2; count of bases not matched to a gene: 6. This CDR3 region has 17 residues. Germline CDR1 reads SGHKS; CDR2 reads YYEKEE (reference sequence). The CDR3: CASSLVAGGTKQETQYF. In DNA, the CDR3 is TGTGCCAGCAGCTTGGTAGCGGGAGGGACTAAACAAGAGACCCAGTACTTC.

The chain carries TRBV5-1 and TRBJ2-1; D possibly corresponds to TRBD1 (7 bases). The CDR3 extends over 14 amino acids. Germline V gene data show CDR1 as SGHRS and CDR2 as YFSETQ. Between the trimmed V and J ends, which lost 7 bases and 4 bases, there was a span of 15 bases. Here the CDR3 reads CASRGTDYYNEQFF. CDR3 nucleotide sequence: TGCGCCAGCCGCGGGACAGACTATTACAATGAGCAGTTCTTC.

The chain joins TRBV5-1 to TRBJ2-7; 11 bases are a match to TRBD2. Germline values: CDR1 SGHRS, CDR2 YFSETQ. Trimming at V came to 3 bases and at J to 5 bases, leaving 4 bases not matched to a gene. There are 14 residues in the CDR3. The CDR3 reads CASSSSGRSHEQYF. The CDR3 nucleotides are TGCGCCAGCAGCTCTAGCGGGAGGAGTCACGAGCAGTACTTC.

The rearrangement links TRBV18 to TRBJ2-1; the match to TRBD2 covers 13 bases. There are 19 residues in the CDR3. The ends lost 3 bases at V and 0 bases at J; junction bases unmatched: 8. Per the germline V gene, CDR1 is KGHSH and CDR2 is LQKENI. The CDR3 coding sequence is TGTGCCAGCTCACCTCTATCCGGGACTAGCGGGACCTCCTACAATGAGCAGTTCTTC. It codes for CASSPLSGTSGTSYNEQFF.

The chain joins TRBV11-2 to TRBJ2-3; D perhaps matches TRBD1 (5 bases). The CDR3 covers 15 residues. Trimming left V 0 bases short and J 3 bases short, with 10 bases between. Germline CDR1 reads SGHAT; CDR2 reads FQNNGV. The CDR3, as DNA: TGTGCCAGCAGCTTAGAAGGGTCAGGGACAGATACGCAGTATTTT. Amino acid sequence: CASSLEGSGTDTQYF.

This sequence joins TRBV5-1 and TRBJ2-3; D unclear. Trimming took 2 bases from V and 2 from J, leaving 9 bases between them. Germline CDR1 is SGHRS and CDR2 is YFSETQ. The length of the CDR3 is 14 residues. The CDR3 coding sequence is TGCGCCAGCAGCTTCTTCAGGACCACAGATACGCAGTATTTT. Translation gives CASSFFRTTDTQYF.

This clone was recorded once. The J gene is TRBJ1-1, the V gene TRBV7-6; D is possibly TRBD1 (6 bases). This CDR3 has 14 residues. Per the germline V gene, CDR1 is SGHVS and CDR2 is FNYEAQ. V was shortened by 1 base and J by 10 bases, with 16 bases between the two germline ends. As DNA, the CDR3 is TGTGCCAGCAGCTTAGGTGTTGGACAGTCCGGAGCTTTCTTT. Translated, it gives CASSLGVGQSGAFF. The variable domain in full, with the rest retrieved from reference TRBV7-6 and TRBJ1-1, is GAGVSQSPRYKVTKRGQDVALRCDPISGHVSLYWYRQALGQGPEFLTYFNYEAQQDKSGLPNDRFSAERPEGSISTLTIQRTEQRDSAMYRCASSLGVGQSGAFFGQGTRLTVV.